The rows below give T cell receptor beta chains drawn from one sample of a study of OX40 agonist ivuxolimab in advanced cancers. Libraries were prepared by immunoSEQ multiplex PCR; TCRdb keeps only in-frame clonotypes and omits some of them. The sample holds some 43,000 clones, around nine tenths seen once. Sequenced here: CD4+ or CD8+ T cells sorted from blood, sampled in a trial of the OX40 agonist ivuxolimab. These receptors all stem from an adult with an advanced solid tumor such as melanoma, head and neck, liver or kidney cancer. The CDR3 runs from the conserved cysteine through the conserved F or W. A D gene is named only where the DNA matches it firmly. The size entry is marked missing in some rows and otherwise reads once, few, many or a size class.

v_gene	d_gene	abundance	j_gene	CDR3aa	CDR3nt
TRBV5-1	TRBD1	.	TRBJ2-2	CASSLGQGTPGELFF	TGCGCCAGCAGCTTGGGACAGGGGACCCCCGGGGAGCTGTTTTTT
TRBV7-3	.	once	TRBJ2-2	CASKAQTNTGELFF	TGTGCCAGCAAAGCCCAGACGAACACCGGGGAGCTGTTTTTT
TRBV7-2	.	.	TRBJ2-7	CASRGVGGGYEQYF	TGTGCCAGCAGGGGGGTCGGAGGGGGCTACGAGCAGTACTTC
TRBV2	.	.	TRBJ2-1	CASSEAFLGEQFF	TGTGCCAGCAGTGAAGCCTTCCTCGGTGAGCAGTTCTTC
TRBV5-4	TRBD1	.	TRBJ2-7	CASSSRDRDHEQYF	TGTGCCAGCAGTAGCCGGGACAGGGACCACGAGCAGTACTTC
TRBV5-1	TRBD1	.	TRBJ2-3	CASRDRGASTDTQYF	TGCGCCAGCAGAGACAGGGGGGCGAGCACAGATACGCAGTATTTT
TRBV19	.	.	TRBJ2-3	CASSMGGRGDTQYF	TGTGCCAGTAGTATGGGGGGGCGCGGAGATACGCAGTATTTT
TRBV5-8	.	.	TRBJ2-1	CASSLVGVEQFF	TGTGCCAGCAGCTTGGTTGGGGTTGAGCAGTTCTTC
TRBV18	.	.	TRBJ2-7	CASSPTKPSYEQYF	TGTGCCAGCTCACCAACCAAGCCCTCCTACGAGCAGTACTTC
TRBV10-3	.	.	TRBJ2-1	CAISQRGIEQFF	TGTGCCATCAGTCAGAGGGGTATCGAGCAGTTCTTC
TRBV5-6	.	medium-sized	TRBJ1-6	CASSLPPGEPLHF	TGTGCCAGCAGCTTGCCCCCGGGGGAACCCCTCCACTTT
TRBV19	TRBD1	.	TRBJ2-7	CASSTGQGNVLGSYEQYF	TGTGCCAGTAGTACAGGACAGGGGAACGTTTTGGGCTCCTACGAGCAGTACTTC
TRBV4-1	.	.	TRBJ2-7	CASSQDNRGDTYEQYF	TGCGCCAGCAGCCAAGATAACCGGGGCGATACCTACGAGCAGTACTTC
TRBV13	TRBD2	.	TRBJ2-5	CASSPGLARARGTQYF	TGTGCCAGCAGCCCCGGACTAGCGAGGGCTCGGGGGACCCAGTACTTC
TRBV29-1	.	.	TRBJ1-1	CSVMEQGLTEAFF	TGCAGCGTGATGGAACAGGGCCTCACTGAAGCTTTCTTT
TRBV6-1	.	few	TRBJ2-7	CASPGPHSYEQYF	TGTGCCAGCCCGGGTCCGCACTCCTACGAGCAGTACTTC
TRBV7-9	.	.	TRBJ1-3	CASSSGDVSGNTIYF	TGTGCCAGCAGCTCCGGGGACGTTTCTGGAAACACCATATATTTT
TRBV11-3	.	.	TRBJ2-1	CASSRSPGDNEQFF	TGTGCCAGCAGCCGCTCCCCAGGGGACAATGAGCAGTTCTTC
TRBV6-5	.	.	TRBJ1-1	CASSYVGTTEAFF	TGTGCCAGCAGTTACGTCGGTACCACTGAAGCTTTCTTT
TRBV19	TRBD2	once	TRBJ2-7	CASTGLAGGEQYF	TGTGCCAGTACCGGACTAGCGGGAGGTGAGCAGTACTTC
TRBV6-1	TRBD1	.	TRBJ1-1	CASSDNPGRGHAFF	TGTGCCAGCAGTGACAACCCTGGAAGGGGGCATGCTTTCTTT
TRBV5-1	TRBD2	.	TRBJ2-5	CASSALGGGLETQYF	TGCGCCAGCAGCGCTCTCGGGGGGGGCCTGGAGACCCAGTACTTC
TRBV19	TRBD1	few	TRBJ1-4	CASSLYRGGYEKLFF	TGTGCCAGTAGTCTATACAGGGGCGGTTACGAAAAACTGTTTTTT
TRBV2	.	.	TRBJ2-3	CASTTPTDTQYF	TGTGCCAGCACCACCCCCACAGATACGCAGTATTTT